One sample yielded the 25 T cell receptor beta chains listed below, sequenced in a study of response to subunit inactivated influenza vaccine. Each CDR3 protein gets one entry after TCRdb re-called the RT-PCR reads with MiXCR. Among 500,000 to 600,000 distinct CDR3 sequences listed, about 11% were seen once. These data are also associated with another study on T cells expressing NK-cell markers. That publication notes: Synthesis of TCR beta cDNA relied on 5'RACE template switching carrying UMIs.

The sample was PBMCs from blood, taken on the day of vaccination. These receptors were taken from a man aged 50-60 years who received an inactivated influenza vaccine.

This chain uses TRBV24-1 with TRBJ2-1; a possible D gene is TRBD2 (5 bases). The CDR3 consists of 17 residues. Between the trimmed V and J ends, which lost 0 bases and 7 bases, there was a span of 18 bases. Germline V lookup: CDR1 KGHDR, CDR2 SFDVKD. The CDR3 bases are TGTGCCACCAGTGATTTGGACGCGACCCGAGGGCGAAATGAGCAGTTCTTC. Translated, it gives CATSDLDATRGRNEQFF.

This clonotype was observed a handful of times. The chain carries TRBV20-1 and TRBJ1-1; D gene ambiguous. CDR1 and CDR2 from the germline V gene are DFQATT and SNEGSKA (reference sequence). The V gene lost 4 bases and the J gene lost 3 bases, with 15 bases spanning the gap. There are 14 residues in the CDR3. CDR3 amino acids: CSANTGSRHTEAFF. The CDR3 DNA sequence: TGCAGTGCTAATACCGGGTCTCGCCACACTGAAGCTTTCTTT.

The chain employs TRBV7-2 and TRBJ2-7, with TRBD1 matching over 8 bases. Germline V gene data show CDR1 as SGHTA and CDR2 as FQGNSA. Trimming at V came to 5 bases and at J to 3 bases, leaving 15 bases not matched to a gene. The CDR3 has 17 amino acids. CDR3 protein: CASSPRTGLVSVYEQYF. The CDR3, as DNA: TGTGCCAGCAGCCCACGGACAGGGTTAGTATCAGTCTACGAGCAGTACTTC.

There are many counts of this clonotype. CDR3 protein: CASRHEDITFPYEQYF. The CDR3 DNA is TGTGCCAGCCGACATGAGGACATTACCTTTCCCTACGAGCAGTACTTC. The V call is TRBV28, the J call TRBJ2-7, with D possibly TRBD1 on 5 matching bases. V lost 8 bases and J lost 2, with 22 bases in between. The CDR3 is 16 amino acids. CDR1 MDHEN and CDR2 SYDVKM come from the germline V gene.

This clonotype occurred a few times. The rearrangement joins TRBV5-1 to TRBJ2-7; D might be TRBD1 (5 bases). Germline-derived CDR1 and CDR2 are SGHRS and YFSETQ. The CDR3 contains 12 residues. Trimming removed 5 bases at V and 6 bases at J, with 12 bases between. The chain's CDR3 is CASSKGPLEQYF. In nucleotides, the CDR3 is TGCGCCAGCAGTAAGGGGCCCCTCGAGCAGTACTTC.

This clonotype appeared a few times. The genes are TRBV3-1 and TRBJ1-5; D is unresolved. This CDR3 is built from 13 residues. CDR1 LGHDT and CDR2 YNNKEL come from the germline V gene (reference sequence). Trimming stripped 5 bases from V and 4 bases from J, with 9 bases between. CDR3 nucleotide sequence: TGTGCCAGCAGCACAGTCCCAAATCAGCCCCAGCATTTT. It specifies CASSTVPNQPQHF.

This clonotype was counted at least ten times. The chain uses TRBV25-1 and TRBJ2-3, with TRBD1 matching 9 bases. Trimming at V came to 6 bases and at J to 2 bases, leaving 6 bases not matched to a gene. This CDR3 spans 15 amino acids. Germline CDR1 is MGHDK and CDR2 is SYGVNS. For the CDR3, the DNA is TGTGCCAGCAGACGGACAGGGGCAAACACAGATACGCAGTATTTT. It codes for CASRRTGANTDTQYF.

Many counts were recorded for this clonotype. This chain joins TRBV6-4 and TRBJ2-7; TRBD1 matches at 11 bases. The CDR3 runs 19 residues. With V trimmed by 6 bases and J by 0 bases, 16 bases remained unmatched. Germline CDR1 is MRHNA and CDR2 is SNTAGT. DNA of the CDR3: TGTGCCAGCAGGACTACTCGGGACAGGGGGTCCATTAGCTCCTACGAGCAGTACTTC. Translating it yields CASRTTRDRGSISSYEQYF.

This chain connects TRBV4-3 to TRBJ2-5, with D possibly TRBD1 on 6 matching bases. CDR3 length equals 14 residues. Germline values: CDR1 LGHNA, CDR2 YSLEER. V shed 3 bases and J shed 5 bases, with 13 bases lying between them. CDR3 in amino acids: CASSHTAGDETQYF. The CDR3 bases are TGCGCCAGCAGCCATACCGCAGGGGACGAGACCCAGTACTTC.

This rearrangement joins TRBV30 to TRBJ2-2; a possible D gene is TRBD2 (6 bases). Per germline, CDR1 GTSNPN and CDR2 SVGIG (reference sequence). The V gene lost 4 bases and the J gene lost 6 bases, with 15 bases spanning the gap. The CDR3 contains 14 residues. The CDR3 coding sequence is TGTGCCTGGACATCGGGACTCCGCTCCGGGGAGCTGTTTTTT. Translating gives CAWTSGLRSGELFF.

In its sample, this clonotype was seen a few times. The CDR3 nucleotides read TGTGCCAGCAAGAGCCGGGACTCCTCCTACGAGCAGTACTTC. It translates to CASKSRDSSYEQYF. The J gene is TRBJ2-7, the V gene TRBV6-1, with D possibly being TRBD2 (6 bases). Germline lookup yields CDR1 MNHNS and CDR2 SASEGT. Trimming shortened V by 7 bases and J by 0 bases, and 13 bases separated the two germline ends. The CDR3 has 14 residues.

This clonotype was observed a few times. The chain employs TRBV9 and TRBJ1-6; 7 bases map to TRBD1. Germline CDR1 is SGDLS and CDR2 is YYNGEE. This CDR3 has 17 residues. J lost 6 bases, V lost 4 bases, and 13 bases had no gene match. The CDR3 DNA reads TGTGCCAGCAGCCCAGGAGGGACAGCGGGAGTTAATTCACCCCTCCACTTT. It encodes CASSPGGTAGVNSPLHF.

This clonotype was found a few times. The chain uses TRBV6-1 and TRBJ1-5, with 12 bases lining up with TRBD1. The V gene's germline CDR1 is MNHNS and CDR2 SASEGT. The CDR3 is made up of 14 amino acids. J was trimmed by 7 bases and V by 6 bases; bases with no gene match: 4. The CDR3 sequence: CASRGTGGAQPQHF. The CDR3 nucleotides read TGTGCCAGCAGAGGGACAGGGGGCGCGCAGCCCCAGCATTTT.

This clonotype was detected only a few times. This sequence joins TRBV20-1 and TRBJ1-1; 7 nucleotides line up with TRBD1. Germline V CDR1 and CDR2: DFQATT, SNEGSKA (reference sequence). The CDR3 spans 13 residues. J lost 5 bases, V lost 5 bases, and 8 bases had no gene match. The CDR3 DNA is TGCAGTGCTGCAGACAGGGTATGGACTGAAGCTTTCTTT. Amino acid sequence: CSAADRVWTEAFF.

CDR3 region: CASSATKNIQYF. The CDR3 nucleotides are TGTGCCAGCAGCGCGACAAAAAACATTCAGTACTTC. The chain has TRBV7-9 and TRBJ2-4, with D unclear. Germline V CDR1 and CDR2: SEHNR, FQNEAQ (reference sequence). CDR3 length equals 12 residues. V was trimmed by 5 bases and J by 4 bases, leaving 6 bases between them.

This clonotype was counted many times. The rearrangement links TRBV4-3 to TRBJ2-7; the D gene is possibly TRBD2 (7 bases). The CDR3 has 15 residues. CDR1 LGHNA and CDR2 YSLEER come from the germline V gene. The V and J ends lost 3 bases and 3 bases respectively, with 15 bases between them. The CDR3 reads CASSQGRGVFYEQYF. In DNA, the CDR3 is TGCGCCAGCAGCCAGGGGAGGGGGGTTTTCTACGAGCAGTACTTC.

V usage is TRBV6-1 and J usage is TRBJ1-5; weak D call: TRBD1 (5 bases). V lost 2 bases and J 3 bases, leaving 11 bases between the germline ends. The length of the CDR3 is 15 residues. Germline lookup yields CDR1 MNHNS and CDR2 SASEGT. CDR3 region: CASSELQAFNQPQHF. The CDR3 bases are TGTGCCAGCAGTGAACTACAGGCCTTCAATCAGCCCCAGCATTTT.

V gene TRBV4-1 combines with J gene TRBJ2-1; D is tentatively TRBD1 or TRBD2 (5 bases each). CDR1 MGHRA and CDR2 YSYEKL come from the germline V gene. The length of the CDR3 is 17 residues. V lost 3 bases and J lost 6, with 21 bases in between. Here the CDR3 reads CASSHVREPLVSNEQFF. CDR3 sequence (DNA): TGCGCCAGCAGCCATGTCAGGGAGCCCCTGGTGAGCAATGAGCAGTTCTTC.

The J gene is TRBJ2-1, the V gene TRBV7-2; 11 bases agree with TRBD2. The CDR3 is 15 amino acids. Germline values: CDR1 SGHTA, CDR2 FQGNSA. Losses at the gene ends were 7 bases for V and 6 bases for J; bases not matched to a gene: 8. CDR3 coding DNA: TGTGCCAGCACCAATAGCGGGAGGGCCGTCAATGAGCAGTTCTTC. Its protein is CASTNSGRAVNEQFF.

This chain uses TRBV11-2 with TRBJ2-3, with 12 bases identical to TRBD2. The J segment lost 2 bases and the V segment lost 5 bases, leaving 14 bases of the junction unmatched. CDR1 and CDR2 (germline): SGHAT, FQNNGV. This CDR3 comprises 19 residues. For the CDR3, the DNA is TGTGCCAGCAGCCTCGGACTAGCGGGGTTTACAACTTCCACAGATACGCAGTATTTT. Translation: CASSLGLAGFTTSTDTQYF. The full variable domain, rest sourced from reference TRBV11-2 and TRBJ2-3, is EAGVAQSPRYKIIEKRQSVAFWCNPISGHATLYWYQQILGQGPKLLIQFQNNGVVDDSQLPKDRFSAERLKGVDSTLKIQPAKLEDSAVYLCASSLGLAGFTTSTDTQYFGPGTRLTVL.

This clonotype showed up many times. The J gene is TRBJ2-2, the V gene TRBV10-1; maybe TRBD1 (5 bases). Looked up from germline, CDR1 is WNHNN and CDR2 is SYGVQD (reference sequence). The length of the CDR3 is 16 residues. Trimming removed 9 bases from V and 5 bases from J, with 22 bases in between. CDR3 sequence reads: CASLNNRFFRTGELFF. CDR3 bases: TGCGCCAGTCTCAATAACAGGTTTTTTCGGACCGGGGAGCTGTTTTTT.

There are many counts of this clonotype. V and J are TRBV27 and TRBJ1-6; D ambiguous. CDR1 is MNHEY and CDR2 is SMNVEV in the germline V gene (reference sequence). This CDR3 has 17 amino acids. V was trimmed by 4 bases and J by 2 bases, leaving 15 bases between them. CDR3 nucleotide sequence: TGTGCCAGCAGTTCCGGACCCTTGGTGGCCTATAATTCACCCCTCCACTTT. It codes for CASSSGPLVAYNSPLHF.

This clonotype appeared a few times. At one of its ends the junction is not consistent with the germline gene, which may arise from a read error. CDR3 sequence reads: CASSLAGGGPGELFF. CDR3 nucleotides: TGTGCCAGCAGTCTAGCGGGAGGGGGTCCCGGGGAGCTGTTTTTT. The rearrangement links TRBV12-3 or TRBV12-4 to TRBJ2-2, with 12 nucleotides matching TRBD2. CDR3 length: 15 amino acids.

This clonotype was detected only a few times. V usage is TRBV28 and J usage is TRBJ2-1; TRBD2 agrees at 8 bases. Germline V gene sequence: CDR1 MDHEN, CDR2 SYDVKM. This CDR3 region has 16 residues. V shed 5 bases, J shed 7 bases, and the junction held 13 bases outside the gene matches. The CDR3 DNA is TGTGCCAGCAGTCCCGGGGGGGCGGAGACGTGGAATGAGCAGTTCTTC. Its translation: CASSPGGAETWNEQFF.

Only a few counts were recorded for this clonotype. V usage is TRBV23-1 and J usage is TRBJ2-7; either TRBD1 or TRBD2 may supply D (5 bases each). TRBV23-1 is identified as an open reading frame with a role that is uncertain. The CDR3 length is 14 residues. Trimming shortened V by 2 bases and J by 2 bases, and 10 bases separated the two germline ends. The DNA of the CDR3 is TGCGCCAGCAGTCAACGGGACCGAGCCTACGAGCAGTACTTC. It specifies CASSQRDRAYEQYF.